Below, 6 T cell receptor beta chains from the same sample are listed, as sequenced in a study of T cell responses to AZD1222 COVID-19 vaccine. Method: immunoSEQ multiplex PCR; TCRdb's copy keeps in-frame clones and lacks some. The sample yields about 160,000 clones, more than 75% seen once. Sequencing used peripheral blood, obtained 28 days after the second AZD1222 dose. These receptors all stem from an adult who received the AZD1222 COVID-19 vaccine.

The chain has TRBV7-9 and TRBJ2-1; perhaps TRBD1 as D (5 bases). The CDR3 runs 13 residues. Germline CDR1 SEHNR, CDR2 FQNEAQ (reference sequence). The ends were cut back, 0 bases at V and 5 bases at J, with 5 bases in the middle. The DNA for the CDR3 is TGTGCCAGCAGCTTAGCAGGGGACAATGAGCAGTTCTTC. Protein product: CASSLAGDNEQFF.

The DNA for the CDR3 is TGTGCCAGCAGCGCCCGACGGTCCAACACTGAAGCTTTCTTT. Its protein is CASSARRSNTEAFF. V gene TRBV7-2 combines with J gene TRBJ1-1; the D is unclear. Trimming pared 5 bases from V and 2 bases from J, leaving 12 bases between. The CDR3 runs to 14 residues. Germline V gives CDR1 SGHTA, CDR2 FQGNSA.

The chain has TRBV5-5 and TRBJ1-2; D gene unclear. The ends were cut back, 4 bases at V and 7 bases at J, with 17 bases in the middle. The germline V gene encodes CDR1 SGHKS and CDR2 YYEKEE (reference sequence). CDR3 length: 14 residues. This chain's CDR3 is CASSLSIGWSGYTF. The CDR3 DNA reads as TGTGCCAGCAGCCTTTCCATAGGGTGGAGTGGCTACACCTTC.

This chain links TRBV19 with TRBJ1-6, with D tentatively TRBD1 (6 bases). The V gene's germline CDR1 is LNHDA and CDR2 SQIVND (reference sequence). This CDR3 has 23 residues. The germline V and J ends were trimmed by 4 bases and 3 bases, with 34 bases remaining between them. The CDR3 protein is CASSRTPIQKTDSSNYYNSPLHF. CDR3 coding DNA: TGTGCCAGTAGTAGAACCCCGATACAAAAAACGGACAGTTCGAACTACTATAATTCACCCCTCCACTTT.

V and J are TRBV5-8 and TRBJ2-2; the D is unclear. This CDR3 has 13 amino acids. Looked up from germline, CDR1 is SGHTS and CDR2 is YDEGEE. Between the trimmed V and J ends, which lost 8 bases and 8 bases, there was a span of 16 bases. In DNA, the CDR3 is TGTGCCAGTACCGTCCTATCCTCTGGGGAGCTGTTTTTT. Its translation: CASTVLSSGELFF.

This clone turned up a few times. The V gene is TRBV6-5, the J gene TRBJ2-1; 7 nucleotides agree with TRBD2. The CDR3 covers 15 residues. V was clipped by 7 bases and J by 0 bases; unmatched bases: 6. Germline V gene data show CDR1 as MNHEY and CDR2 as SVGAGI. For the CDR3, the DNA is TGTGCCAGCACCACAGCGGGGTCCTCCTACAATGAGCAGTTCTTC. Its protein product is CASTTAGSSYNEQFF.